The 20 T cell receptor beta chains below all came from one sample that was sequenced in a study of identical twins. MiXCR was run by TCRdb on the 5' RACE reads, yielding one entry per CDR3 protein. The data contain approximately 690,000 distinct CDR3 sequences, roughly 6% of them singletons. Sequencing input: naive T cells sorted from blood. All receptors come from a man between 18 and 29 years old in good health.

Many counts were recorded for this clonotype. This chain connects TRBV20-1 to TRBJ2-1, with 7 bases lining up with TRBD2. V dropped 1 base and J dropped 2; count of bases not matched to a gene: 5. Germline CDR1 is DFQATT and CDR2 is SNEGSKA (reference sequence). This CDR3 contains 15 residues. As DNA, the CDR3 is TGCAGTGCTAGAGTGGGCGGGAGCCCCTACAATGAGCAGTTCTTC. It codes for CSARVGGSPYNEQFF.

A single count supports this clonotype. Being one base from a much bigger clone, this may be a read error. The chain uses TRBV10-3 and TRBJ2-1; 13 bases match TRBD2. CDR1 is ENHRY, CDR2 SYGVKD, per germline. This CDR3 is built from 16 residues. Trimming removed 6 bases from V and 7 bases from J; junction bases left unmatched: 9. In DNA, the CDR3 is TGTGCCATCAGCGGGACTAGCGGGGCCGGGGTGAATGAGCAGTTCTTC. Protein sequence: CAISGTSGAGVNEQFF.

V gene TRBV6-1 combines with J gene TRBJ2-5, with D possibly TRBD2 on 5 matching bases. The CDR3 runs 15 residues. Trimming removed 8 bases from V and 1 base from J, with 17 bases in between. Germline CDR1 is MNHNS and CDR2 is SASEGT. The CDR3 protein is CASRFGGSIQETQYF. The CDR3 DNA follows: TGTGCCAGCCGATTTGGCGGGTCTATCCAAGAGACCCAGTACTTC.

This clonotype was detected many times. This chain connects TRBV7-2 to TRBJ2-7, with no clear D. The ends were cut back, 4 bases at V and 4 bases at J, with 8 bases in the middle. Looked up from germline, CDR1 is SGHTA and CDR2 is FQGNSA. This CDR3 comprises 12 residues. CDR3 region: CASSSTDYEQYF. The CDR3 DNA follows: TGTGCCAGCAGCTCGACGGATTACGAGCAGTACTTC.

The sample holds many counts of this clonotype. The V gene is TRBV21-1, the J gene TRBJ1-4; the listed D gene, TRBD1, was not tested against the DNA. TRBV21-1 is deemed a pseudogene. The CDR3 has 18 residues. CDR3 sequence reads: CASSSKTGRVATNEKLFF. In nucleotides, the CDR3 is TGTGCCAGCAGCAGCAAGACAGGGCGGGTTGCAACTAATGAAAAACTGTTTTTT.

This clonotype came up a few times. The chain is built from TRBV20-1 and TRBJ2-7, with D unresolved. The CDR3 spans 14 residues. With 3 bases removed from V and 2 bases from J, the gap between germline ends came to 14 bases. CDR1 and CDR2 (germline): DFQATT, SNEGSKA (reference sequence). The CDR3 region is CSASSLAHPYEQYV. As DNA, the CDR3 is TGCAGTGCTAGTAGTCTGGCTCATCCCTACGAGCAGTACGTC.

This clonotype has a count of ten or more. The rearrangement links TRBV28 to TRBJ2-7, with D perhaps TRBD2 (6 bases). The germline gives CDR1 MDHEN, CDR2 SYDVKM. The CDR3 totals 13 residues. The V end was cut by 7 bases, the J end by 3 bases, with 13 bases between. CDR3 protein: CASTGGESYEQYF. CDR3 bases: TGTGCCAGCACTGGCGGGGAGAGCTACGAGCAGTACTTC.

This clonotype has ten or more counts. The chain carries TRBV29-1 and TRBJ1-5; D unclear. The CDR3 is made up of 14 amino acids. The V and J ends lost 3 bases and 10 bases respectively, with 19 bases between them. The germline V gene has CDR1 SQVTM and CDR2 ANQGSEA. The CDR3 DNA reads TGCAGCGTTGAGGTGGGCGGCAGCCCGAGCCCCCAGCATTTT. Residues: CSVEVGGSPSPQHF.

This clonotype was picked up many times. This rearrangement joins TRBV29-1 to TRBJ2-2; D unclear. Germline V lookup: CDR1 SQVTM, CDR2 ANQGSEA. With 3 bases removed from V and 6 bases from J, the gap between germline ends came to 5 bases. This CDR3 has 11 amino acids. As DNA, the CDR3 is TGCAGCGTTGATCGGGCCGGGGAGCTGTTTTTT. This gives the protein CSVDRAGELFF.

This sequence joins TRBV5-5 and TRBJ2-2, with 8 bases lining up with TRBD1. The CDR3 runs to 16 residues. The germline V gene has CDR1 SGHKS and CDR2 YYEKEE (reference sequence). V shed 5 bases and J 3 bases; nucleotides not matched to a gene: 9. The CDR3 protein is CASRPGQGIYTGELFF. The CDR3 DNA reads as TGTGCCAGCAGACCCGGACAGGGAATATACACCGGGGAGCTGTTTTTT.

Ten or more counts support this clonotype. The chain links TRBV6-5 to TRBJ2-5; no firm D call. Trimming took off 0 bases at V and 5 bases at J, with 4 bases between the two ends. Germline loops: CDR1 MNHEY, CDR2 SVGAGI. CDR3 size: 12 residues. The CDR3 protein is CASSYSGETQYF. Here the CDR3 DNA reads TGTGCCAGCAGTTACTCGGGGGAGACCCAGTACTTC.

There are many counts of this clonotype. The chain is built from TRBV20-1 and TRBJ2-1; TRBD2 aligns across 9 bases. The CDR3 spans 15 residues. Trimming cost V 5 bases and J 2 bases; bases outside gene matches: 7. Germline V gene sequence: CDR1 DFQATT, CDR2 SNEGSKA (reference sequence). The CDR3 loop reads CSAHEAGGPYNEQFF. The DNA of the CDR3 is TGCAGTGCTCATGAAGCGGGAGGACCCTACAATGAGCAGTTCTTC.

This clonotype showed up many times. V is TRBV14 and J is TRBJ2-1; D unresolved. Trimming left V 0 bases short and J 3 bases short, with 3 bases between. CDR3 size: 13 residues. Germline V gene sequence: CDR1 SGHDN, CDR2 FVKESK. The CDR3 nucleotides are TGTGCCAGCAGCCAAGAATTCTACAATGAGCAGTTCTTC. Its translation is CASSQEFYNEQFF.

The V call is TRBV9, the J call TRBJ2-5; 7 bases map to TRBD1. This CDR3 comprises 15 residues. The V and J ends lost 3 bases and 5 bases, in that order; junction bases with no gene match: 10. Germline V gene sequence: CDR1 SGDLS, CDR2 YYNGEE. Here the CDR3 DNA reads TGTGCCAGCAGCGCTCTTGAGGGGGCTTGGGAGACCCAGTACTTC. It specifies CASSALEGAWETQYF.

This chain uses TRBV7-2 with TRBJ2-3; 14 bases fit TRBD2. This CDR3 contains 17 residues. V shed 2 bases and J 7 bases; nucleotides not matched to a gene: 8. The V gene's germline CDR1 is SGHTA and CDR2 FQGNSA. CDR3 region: CASSLRLAGGSGNTQYF. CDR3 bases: TGTGCCAGCAGCTTAAGACTAGCGGGAGGGTCAGGAAATACGCAGTATTTT.

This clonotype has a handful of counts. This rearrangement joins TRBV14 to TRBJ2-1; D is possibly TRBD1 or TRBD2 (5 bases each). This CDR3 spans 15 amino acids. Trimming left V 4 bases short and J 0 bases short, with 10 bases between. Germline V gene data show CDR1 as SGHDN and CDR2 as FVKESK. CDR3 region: CASSRWGNSYNEQFF. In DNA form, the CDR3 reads TGTGCCAGCAGCCGATGGGGGAACTCCTACAATGAGCAGTTCTTC.

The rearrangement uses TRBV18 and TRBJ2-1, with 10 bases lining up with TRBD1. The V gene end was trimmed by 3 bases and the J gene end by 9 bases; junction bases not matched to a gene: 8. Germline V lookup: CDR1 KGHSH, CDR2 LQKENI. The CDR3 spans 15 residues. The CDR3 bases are TGTGCCAGCTCACCTAGGGACAGGGGCTTGGGTGAGCAGTTCTTC. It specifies CASSPRDRGLGEQFF. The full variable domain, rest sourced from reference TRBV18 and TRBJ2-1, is NAGVMQNPRHLVRRRGQEARLRCSPMKGHSHVYWYRQLPEEGLKFMVYLQKENIIDESGMPKERFSAEFPKEGPSILRIQQVVRGDSAAYFCASSPRDRGLGEQFFGPGTRLTVL.

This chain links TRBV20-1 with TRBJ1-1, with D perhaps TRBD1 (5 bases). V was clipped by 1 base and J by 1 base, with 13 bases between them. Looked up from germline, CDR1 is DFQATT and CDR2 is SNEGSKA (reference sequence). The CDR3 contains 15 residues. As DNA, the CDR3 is TGCAGTGCTAGAGCATTTAGGGGCGCGAACACTGAAGCTTTCTTT. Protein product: CSARAFRGANTEAFF.

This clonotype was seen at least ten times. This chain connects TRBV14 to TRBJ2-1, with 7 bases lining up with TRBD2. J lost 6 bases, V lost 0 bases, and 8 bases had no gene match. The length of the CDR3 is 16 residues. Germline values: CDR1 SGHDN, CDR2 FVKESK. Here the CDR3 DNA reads TGTGCCAGCAGCCAAGAAATGACTAGCTACCCCAATGAGCAGTTCTTC. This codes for CASSQEMTSYPNEQFF.

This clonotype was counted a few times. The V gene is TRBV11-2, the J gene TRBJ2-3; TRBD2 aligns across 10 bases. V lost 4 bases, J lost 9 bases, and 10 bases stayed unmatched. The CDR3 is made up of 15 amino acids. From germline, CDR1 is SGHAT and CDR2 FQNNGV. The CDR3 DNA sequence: TGTGCCAGCAGCTCTCGGACTAGCGGAATAGCAACGCAGTATTTT. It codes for CASSSRTSGIATQYF.